One and the same sample provided the 4 T cell receptor beta chains below, sequenced in a study of shared clonotypes between healthy human individuals. Sequenced by immunoSEQ multiplex PCR; TCRdb stores in-frame clones only, minus some. This repertoire shows 2 million to 2.5 million clones, roughly 90% found once; its top ten account for 0.37%. Sequenced input: naive CD4+ T cells from PBMCs. Described subset: CD45RA+ positively selected. These receptors originate from a young man in good health. Some clones in this sample may be carry-over from other donors' samples.

This sequence joins TRBV15 and TRBJ1-3; D is ambiguous. Germline V CDR1 and CDR2: LNHNV, YYDKDF (reference sequence). Trimming pared 0 bases from V and 7 bases from J, leaving 10 bases between. The CDR3 has 14 residues. CDR3 DNA: TGTGCCACCAGCAGAGATGACCGGGGTAACACCATATATTTT. Protein sequence: CATSRDDRGNTIYF. The entire variable domain, with the rest obtained from reference TRBV15 and TRBJ1-3, is as follows: DAMVIQNPRYQVTQFGKPVTLSCSQTLNHNVMYWYQQKSSQAPKLLFHYYDKDFNNEADTPDNFQSRRPNTSFCFLDIRSPGLGDTAMYLCATSRDDRGNTIYFGEGSWLTVV.

The chain recombines TRBV29-1 with TRBJ2-1; TRBD1 matches at 7 bases. V was pared by 7 bases and J by 0 bases, with 12 bases of the junction left unmatched. Germline lookup yields CDR1 SQVTM and CDR2 ANQGSEA. The CDR3 runs to 16 residues. The CDR3 spells CSEAPPRGSSYNEQFF. CDR3 coding DNA: TGCAGCGAGGCTCCCCCCAGGGGGAGCTCCTACAATGAGCAGTTCTTC.

The chain is built from TRBV5-6 and TRBJ2-3, with a tentative D call TRBD2 (6 bases). Germline lookup yields CDR1 SGHDT and CDR2 YYEEEE. The germline V and J ends were trimmed by 4 bases and 1 base, with 10 bases remaining between them. The CDR3 covers 14 residues. CDR3: CASSHGGRTDTQYF. Here the CDR3 DNA reads TGTGCCAGCAGCCACGGGGGTCGCACAGATACGCAGTATTTT.

As concerns this clone: Distinct nucleotide sequences in the sample also encode this CDR3. The rearrangement joins TRBV27 to TRBJ1-5; no firm D call. V lost 4 bases to trimming and J lost 2 bases, with 6 bases between them. Germline-derived CDR1 and CDR2 are MNHEY and SMNVEV (reference sequence). The CDR3 length is 13 residues. CDR3 residues: CASSWDRNQPQHF. CDR3 DNA: TGTGCCAGCAGTTGGGATCGCAATCAGCCCCAGCATTTT.